This paragraph reports one TCR beta chain. The entry originates in a study of blood T cell repertoires in COVID-19. About the research overall: Sources were T cells, B-cell-depleted T cells, or PBMCs; the material itself was cDNA or gDNA.

This CDR3 has 15 residues. CDR1 and CDR2 from the germline V gene are MGHRA and YSYEKL. J was trimmed by 6 bases and V by 5 bases; bases with no gene match: 7. Here immunoSEQ multiplex PCR was the method, and the copy in TCRdb shows in-frame clones only, minus some. The sample lists about 280,000 clones; over 75% were seen once. This TCR was sampled from a woman in her 30s who had recovered from COVID-19. The V call is TRBV4-1, the J call TRBJ1-2, with 12 bases fitting TRBD1. Specimen: PBMCs or T cells enriched from blood (not recorded which). The CDR3 sequence is CASSTRDRGRDGYTF. For the CDR3, the DNA is TGCGCCAGCAGCACCCGGGACAGGGGGCGGGATGGCTACACCTTC.